Presented here are 7 T cell receptor beta chains from one specimen sequenced in a study of OX40 agonist ivuxolimab in advanced cancers. The library was built by means of the immunoSEQ multiplex PCR assay. TCRdb provides this immuneACCESS table in a form limited to in-frame rearrangements. Some clones are lacking; in checked studies, under half of them reflect an unresolved V gene, and why the rest are absent is not known. Present in this sample are about 81,000 clones, 88% of which were seen just once. The ten largest clones add up to 0.45% to 0.55% of the sample. The sample here was CD4+ or CD8+ T cells sorted from blood, taken in a trial of the OX40 agonist ivuxolimab. The receptors shown here come from an adult with an advanced solid tumor such as melanoma, head and neck, liver or kidney cancer.

V usage is TRBV5-5 and J usage is TRBJ1-6; unclear D gene. In germline, CDR1 is SGHKS, CDR2 YYEKEE (reference sequence). This CDR3 spans 15 amino acids. V was pared by 1 base and J by 6 bases, with 11 bases between. Here the CDR3 reads CASSLLGQSNSPLHF. The CDR3 nucleotides are TGTGCCAGCAGCTTGCTTGGTCAGTCTAATTCACCCCTCCACTTT.

The chain joins TRBV19 to TRBJ1-5; 7 bases align to TRBD1. This CDR3 spans 14 amino acids. Germline CDR1 and CDR2: LNHDA and SQIVND (reference sequence). V gave up 6 bases and J gave up 6 bases; unmatched junction bases: 8. The CDR3 here is CASSTQGSVQPQHF. The CDR3 region has the DNA TGTGCCAGTAGCACACAGGGGAGTGTTCAGCCCCAGCATTTT.

V is TRBV5-8 and J is TRBJ2-2; 7 nucleotides line up with TRBD1. Germline V lookup: CDR1 SGHTS, CDR2 YDEGEE. This CDR3 is 15 amino acids long. Germline trimming cut 2 bases from V and 4 bases from J; bases unmatched to any gene: 5. CDR3 nucleotides: TGTGCCAGCAGCTTTGGAACAGGGGTCACCGGGGAGCTGTTTTTT. This translates into CASSFGTGVTGELFF. The variable domain in full, completed from reference TRBV5-8 and TRBJ2-2, reads EAGVTQSPTHLIKTRGQQATLRCSPISGHTSVYWYQQALGLGLQFLLWYDEGEERNRGNFPPRFSGRQFPNYSSELNVNALELEDSALYLCASSFGTGVTGELFFGEGSRLTVL.

The V gene is TRBV20-1, the J gene TRBJ1-2; D is ambiguous. The V end was cut by 6 bases, the J end by 4 bases, with 9 bases between. CDR3 length equals 11 residues. The germline V gene encodes CDR1 DFQATT and CDR2 SNEGSKA (reference sequence). CDR3 DNA: TGCAGTGCCACCCAGTCCTATGGCTACACCTTC. This codes for CSATQSYGYTF.

V usage is TRBV5-1 and J usage is TRBJ1-1; D not certain. The CDR3 loop spans 14 amino acids. CDR1 SGHRS and CDR2 YFSETQ come from the germline V gene. V was cut by 2 bases and J by 3 bases, with 11 bases left in between. The CDR3: CASSFESVDTEAFF. The CDR3 DNA follows: TGCGCCAGCAGCTTTGAGAGTGTGGACACTGAAGCTTTCTTT. The whole variable domain, filled in from reference TRBV5-1 and TRBJ1-1, reads KAGVTQTPRYLIKTRGQQVTLSCSPISGHRSVSWYQQTPGQGLQFLFEYFSETQRNKGNFPGRFSGRQFSNSRSEMNVSTLELGDSALYLCASSFESVDTEAFFGQGTRLTVV.

The chain carries TRBV7-3 and TRBJ2-7, with D perhaps TRBD2 (5 bases). This CDR3 region has 13 residues. Deletions cut 5 bases from V and 3 bases from J, with 11 bases between. Germline lookup yields CDR1 SGHTA and CDR2 FQGTGA. CDR3 coding DNA: TGTGCCAGCAGCGCAGGACTCCACTACGAGCAGTACTTC. It translates to CASSAGLHYEQYF.

The chain links TRBV13 to TRBJ2-3; D may be TRBD1 (5 bases). This CDR3 is 14 amino acids long. Germline V lookup: CDR1 PRHDT, CDR2 FYEKMQ (reference sequence). Trimming took 5 bases from V and 4 from J, leaving 13 bases between them. The CDR3, as DNA: TGTGCCAGCAGCCGGACATCCCGCGCAGATACGCAGTATTTT. It specifies CASSRTSRADTQYF.